This T cell receptor beta chain comes out of a study of post-analysis software for immune sequencing data. This clonotype was seen more than once but under ten times. Its specificity is unknown. Notes on the study in general: Versus controls, multiple sclerosis patients showed significantly lower diversity (normalized Chao1). Four or five TRBV segments were more frequent in patients than controls; TRBV5-6, TRBV5-1 and TRBV20-1 belonged to this group. The F measure placed samples prepared in the same batch into strongly shared clusters.

V lost 6 bases to trimming and J lost 2 bases; unmatched junction nucleotides: 7. Germline CDR1 reads DFQATT; CDR2 reads SNEGSKA (reference sequence). CDR3 length: 15 amino acids. Unique molecular identifiers featured in each of the TCR beta cDNA libraries. Between roughly 0.9 and 11 million T cells gave rise to about 450,000 cDNA molecules. TCRdb reprocessed the PCR reads with MiXCR, giving one entry per CDR3 protein. This sample has roughly 700,000 distinct CDR3 sequences, with about 32% found just once. The V gene is TRBV20-1, the J gene TRBJ2-3, with 11 bases lining up with TRBD2. The clonotype comes from a girl between 5 and 17 years old with multiple sclerosis. Sequencing was carried out using blood. The CDR3 region has the DNA TGCAGTGCCCCTAGCGGGGGGCCTTCCACAGATACGCAGTATTTT. It encodes CSAPSGGPSTDTQYF.